A single sample gave rise to the 15 T cell receptor beta chains below, sequenced in a study of technical replicates of blood from several donors. Produced via immunoSEQ multiplex PCR; TCRdb's table is partial and in-frame only. The data hold 87,000 or so clones, with 90% to 95% observed a single time. Sequencing was done on a sample of T cells isolated from PBMCs. All receptors derive from a human donor in good health.

The chain employs TRBV9 and TRBJ2-5; D is possibly TRBD1 (5 bases). The CDR3 sequence is 12 residues long. Germline lookup yields CDR1 SGDLS and CDR2 YYNGEE. Trimming cost V 0 bases and J 5 bases, with 5 bases left between them. CDR3 coding DNA: TGTGCCAGCAGCGTAGAGGGGGAGACCCAGTACTTC. Translating gives CASSVEGETQYF.

CDR3 region: CASSQGITGELFF. CDR3 nucleotides: TGTGCCAGCAGCCAGGGTATAACCGGGGAGCTGTTTTTT. The chain joins TRBV5-4 to TRBJ2-2; D possibly corresponds to TRBD1 (5 bases). The CDR3 totals 13 residues. Trimming removed 4 bases at V and 5 bases at J, with 9 bases between. The germline V gene encodes CDR1 SGHNT and CDR2 YYREEE (reference sequence).

The V call is TRBV14, the J call TRBJ2-7; 7 bases are a match to TRBD1. The junction had 6 bases not matched to a gene; V was cut back by 1 base and J by 0 bases. CDR1 and CDR2 from the germline V gene are SGHDN and FVKESK. The CDR3 extends over 16 amino acids. The chain's CDR3 is CASSQAFRGRSYEQYF. The CDR3 bases are TGTGCCAGCAGCCAAGCATTTAGGGGGCGCTCCTACGAGCAGTACTTC.

This chain joins TRBV5-1 and TRBJ2-2, with TRBD2 matching 8 bases. CDR1 is SGHRS, CDR2 YFSETQ, per germline. V shed 4 bases, J shed 1 base, and the junction held 3 bases outside the gene matches. The CDR3 consists of 15 residues. CDR3 nucleotides: TGCGCCAGCAGCGTAACTAGCGGGAACACCGGGGAGCTGTTTTTT. Protein sequence: CASSVTSGNTGELFF.

V gene TRBV11-3 combines with J gene TRBJ2-1; 7 nucleotides align to TRBD2. CDR1 is SGHNT, CDR2 YENEEA, per germline. This CDR3 has 15 residues. V shed 5 bases and J 8 bases; nucleotides not matched to a gene: 12. The CDR3 sequence: CASSPRLAPGDEQFF. DNA of the CDR3: TGTGCCAGCAGCCCCAGACTAGCTCCAGGCGATGAGCAGTTCTTC.

The CDR3 is CASTPRWGDTEAFF. CDR3 in DNA: TGTGCCAGCACCCCAAGGTGGGGCGACACTGAAGCTTTCTTT. The chain has TRBV14 and TRBJ1-1; D may be TRBD1 (5 bases). The ends were cut back, 7 bases at V and 3 bases at J, with 15 bases in the middle. The germline V gene has CDR1 SGHDN and CDR2 FVKESK. This CDR3 is built from 14 residues.

The chain carries TRBV5-1 and TRBJ2-5; no reliable D call. Germline V gene lookup returns CDR1 SGHRS and CDR2 YFSETQ. This CDR3 has 11 residues. Between the trimmed V and J ends, which lost 2 bases and 5 bases, there was a span of 4 bases. Here the CDR3 reads CASSFQETQYF. The DNA for the CDR3 is TGCGCCAGCAGCTTTCAGGAGACCCAGTACTTC.

The V call is TRBV11-2, the J call TRBJ1-3; D ambiguous. The CDR3 covers 19 residues. In germline, CDR1 is SGHAT, CDR2 FQNNGV. Trimming pared 5 bases from V and 0 bases from J, leaving 23 bases between. CDR3 residues: CASSVESLSLIFSGNTIYF. DNA for the CDR3: TGTGCCAGCAGCGTCGAATCGTTGAGCCTTATATTCTCTGGAAACACCATATATTTT.

This rearrangement joins TRBV7-6 to TRBJ1-1, with TRBD1 as a possible D gene (5 bases). Trimming stripped 0 bases from V and 0 bases from J, with 11 bases between. Per the germline V gene, CDR1 is SGHVS and CDR2 is FNYEAQ. This CDR3 has 16 amino acids. CDR3 in DNA: TGTGCCAGCAGCTTAGCCTATGTAGGGGTGAACACTGAAGCTTTCTTT. Encoded protein: CASSLAYVGVNTEAFF. Based on the CDR3 plus reference TRBV7-6 and TRBJ1-1, the full variable domain is GAGVSQSPRYKVTKRGQDVALRCDPISGHVSLYWYRQALGQGPEFLTYFNYEAQQDKSGLPNDRFSAERPEGSISTLTIQRTEQRDSAMYRCASSLAYVGVNTEAFFGQGTRLTVV.

The chain combines TRBV7-6 with TRBJ2-7, with a tentative D call TRBD2 (6 bases). Germline V CDR1 and CDR2: SGHVS, FNYEAQ. The CDR3 length is 16 residues. V lost 5 bases and J 3 bases, leaving 20 bases between the germline ends. The CDR3 region is CASSPQTGGRIYEQYF. CDR3 DNA sequence: TGTGCCAGCAGCCCCCAGACTGGAGGGAGGATCTACGAGCAGTACTTC.

The table lists this clone with a count of one. The chain joins TRBV19 to TRBJ1-1; D call uncertain. Between the trimmed V and J ends, which lost 2 bases and 1 base, there was a span of 5 bases. This CDR3 comprises 13 residues. From germline, CDR1 is LNHDA and CDR2 SQIVND (reference sequence). This CDR3 is CASSILRNTEAFF. CDR3 DNA sequence: TGTGCCAGTAGTATACTACGGAACACTGAAGCTTTCTTT.

This chain joins TRBV2 and TRBJ1-4, with D unresolved. V dropped 2 bases and J dropped 5 bases, with 6 bases sitting between them. The CDR3 has 13 residues. The V gene's germline CDR1 is SNHLY and CDR2 FYNNEI. CDR3 amino acids: CASSESGNEKLFF. The CDR3, as DNA: TGTGCCAGCAGTGAATCGGGGAATGAAAAACTGTTTTTT.

V usage is TRBV18 and J usage is TRBJ2-7; no clear D. The CDR3 length is 15 residues. Germline V gene lookup returns CDR1 KGHSH and CDR2 LQKENI. Deletions cut 2 bases from V and 0 bases from J, with 11 bases between. As DNA, the CDR3 is TGTGCCAGCTCACCAGTGAGCGAGAGCTCCTACGAGCAGTACTTC. Encoded protein: CASSPVSESSYEQYF.

The rearrangement links TRBV7-3 to TRBJ1-1; 7 bases agree with TRBD1. Germline V lookup: CDR1 SGHTA, CDR2 FQGTGA. With V trimmed by 5 bases and J by 3 bases, 3 bases remained unmatched. This CDR3 contains 13 residues. CDR3 coding DNA: TGTGCCAGCAGCCCTGACAGGGACACTGAAGCTTTCTTT. Amino acid sequence: CASSPDRDTEAFF.

This sequence joins TRBV20-1 and TRBJ1-1; TRBD1 agrees at 9 bases. The CDR3 is 10 residues long. Losses at the gene ends were 6 bases for V and 11 bases for J; bases not matched to a gene: 4. The germline CDR1 and CDR2 sequences are DFQATT and SNEGSKA (reference sequence). In nucleotides, the CDR3 is TGCAGTGCGGCCGGGACAGGGGCTTTCTTT. It translates to CSAAGTGAFF.